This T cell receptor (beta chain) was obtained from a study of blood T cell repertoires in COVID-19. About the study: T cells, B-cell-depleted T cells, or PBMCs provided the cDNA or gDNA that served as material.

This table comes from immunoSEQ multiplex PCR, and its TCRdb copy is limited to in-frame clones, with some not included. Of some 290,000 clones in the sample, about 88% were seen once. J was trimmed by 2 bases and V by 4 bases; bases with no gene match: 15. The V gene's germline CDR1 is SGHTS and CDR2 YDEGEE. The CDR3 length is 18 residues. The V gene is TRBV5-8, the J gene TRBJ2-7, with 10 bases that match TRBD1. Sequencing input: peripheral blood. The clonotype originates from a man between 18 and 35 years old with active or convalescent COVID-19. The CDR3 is CASSHRDRGPSEAYEQYF. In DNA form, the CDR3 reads TGTGCCAGCAGCCACCGGGACAGGGGCCCGTCCGAAGCCTACGAGCAGTACTTC.